One sample yielded the 6 T cell receptor beta chains listed below, sequenced in a study of blood T cell repertoires in COVID-19. Profiled with immunoSEQ multiplex PCR; TCRdb holds only in-frame clones, not every one. The sample records approximately 300,000 clones, roughly four fifths being singletons. The specimen sequenced was peripheral blood. Receptors originate from a person aged 65 to 85 with COVID-19, enrolled during active disease.

The chain employs TRBV4-1 and TRBJ2-3; the match to TRBD2 covers 8 bases. V lost 2 bases, J lost 2 bases, and 6 bases stayed unmatched. The CDR3 is 16 amino acids. Per germline, CDR1 MGHRA and CDR2 YSYEKL. The CDR3 loop is CASSQRTSMPTDTQYF. In nucleotides, the CDR3 is TGCGCCAGCAGCCAAAGGACTAGCATGCCCACAGATACGCAGTATTTT.

The genes are TRBV7-3 and TRBJ2-2, with D hard to call. Deletions cut 1 base from V and 4 bases from J, with 7 bases between. Germline CDR1 and CDR2: SGHTA and FQGTGA. This CDR3 contains 14 residues. The CDR3 coding sequence is TGTGCCAGCAGCTTAAGCGCCACCACCGGGGAGCTGTTTTTT. It codes for CASSLSATTGELFF.

The DNA for the CDR3 is TGTGCCAGCAGTTACGGGACATCTGCTGATGGCTACACCTTC. Translated: CASSYGTSADGYTF. The genes are TRBV6-5 and TRBJ1-2; a possible D gene is TRBD1 (6 bases). Trimming took off 2 bases at V and 6 bases at J, with 13 bases between the two ends. The CDR3 spans 14 residues. Germline V gives CDR1 MNHEY, CDR2 SVGAGI.

V and J are TRBV7-6 and TRBJ1-1; weak D call: TRBD1 (6 bases). The CDR3 is 16 amino acids. Germline loops: CDR1 SGHVS, CDR2 FNYEAQ. The V end lost 5 bases, the J end lost 1 base, and 17 bases lay between the germline ends. The CDR3 DNA sequence: TGTGCCAGCAGCCCTGGGGGACAACCCGAGAACACTGAAGCTTTCTTT. This codes for CASSPGGQPENTEAFF.

Only one count was recorded for this clone. The V call is TRBV5-1, the J call TRBJ1-1, with TRBD1 matching 7 bases. Germline values: CDR1 SGHRS, CDR2 YFSETQ. V lost 2 bases to trimming and J lost 4 bases; unmatched junction nucleotides: 11. The CDR3 totals 16 residues. The CDR3 DNA reads TGCGCCAGCAGCTTATCGTCAGGGGGTAGCGGCACTGAAGCTTTCTTT. Translated: CASSLSSGGSGTEAFF.

This chain connects TRBV4-3 to TRBJ1-6; 10 bases match TRBD1. Trimming took 1 base from V and 7 from J; bases not matched to a gene: 4. This CDR3 has 16 amino acids. Germline assignment: CDR1 LGHNA and CDR2 YSLEER. In DNA, the CDR3 is TGCGCCAGCAGCCAAGGGACAGGGGGGAAAAATTCACCCCTCCACTTT. The encoded protein is CASSQGTGGKNSPLHF.